The 18 T cell receptor beta chains reported below all come from one sample, sequenced in a study of cytomegalovirus exposure and HLA in healthy donors. The repertoire was sequenced with immunoSEQ multiplex PCR; TCRdb's copy has only in-frame clones and lacks some. The sample carries hundreds of thousands of clones, approximately 87% recorded once. Sample: PBMCs. These receptors were obtained from a man aged 18-30 years in good health and CMV-seronegative.

This clone was seen only once. The J gene is TRBJ2-2, the V gene TRBV5-1, with TRBD2 matching 7 bases. V shed 3 bases, J shed 1 base, and the junction held 3 bases outside the gene matches. This CDR3 spans 15 amino acids. CDR1 is SGHRS, CDR2 YFSETQ, per germline. The CDR3 reads CASSSVAGNTGELFF. CDR3 nucleotides: TGCGCCAGCAGCTCCGTAGCGGGGAACACCGGGGAGCTGTTTTTT.

The V gene is TRBV30, the J gene TRBJ2-2, with a tentative D call TRBD2 (6 bases). The CDR3 has 14 residues. Deletions cut 8 bases from V and 1 base from J, with 14 bases between. Germline V gene lookup returns CDR1 GTSNPN and CDR2 SVGIG (reference sequence). DNA for the CDR3: TGTGCCAGCCAGGAGGGGTGGAACACCGGGGAGCTGTTTTTT. Protein sequence: CASQEGWNTGELFF.

The J gene is TRBJ2-7, the V gene TRBV5-1; perhaps TRBD2 as D (5 bases). The CDR3 extends over 14 amino acids. Germline V gives CDR1 SGHRS, CDR2 YFSETQ. With 3 bases removed from V and 0 bases from J, the gap between germline ends came to 10 bases. The CDR3 sequence is CASSYTGISYEQYF. The CDR3 DNA reads as TGCGCCAGCAGCTACACCGGGATCTCCTACGAGCAGTACTTC.

The chain recombines TRBV7-9 with TRBJ2-1, with a possible D match to TRBD1 (6 bases). V shed 2 bases and J shed 8 bases, with 16 bases lying between them. Germline V gene data show CDR1 as SEHNR and CDR2 as FQNEAQ (reference sequence). The CDR3 is 15 amino acids. The CDR3 nucleotides are TGTGCCAGCAGCTTAATACAGGGTTATGTCGATGAGCAGTTCTTC. Translated: CASSLIQGYVDEQFF.

Here the CDR3 reads CASSLALWTGATGELFF. The CDR3 DNA reads TGTGCCAGCAGCTTAGCTTTATGGACAGGGGCCACCGGGGAGCTGTTTTTT. The chain recombines TRBV7-2 with TRBJ2-2; 9 bases fit TRBD1. After removal of 0 bases from V and 4 bases from J, the junction contained 6 bases not matched to a gene. The CDR3 runs to 17 residues. Germline CDR1 is SGHTA and CDR2 is FQGNSA.

This clone was counted only a few times. This sequence joins TRBV28 and TRBJ2-7, with D perhaps TRBD1 (6 bases). Between the trimmed V and J ends, which lost 8 bases and 0 bases, there was a span of 14 bases. The CDR3 has 14 residues. The germline V gene has CDR1 MDHEN and CDR2 SYDVKM. This CDR3 is CASSGTQVSYEQYF. The CDR3 DNA reads TGTGCCAGCTCCGGGACACAAGTCTCCTACGAGCAGTACTTC.

This clone was found a few times. V is TRBV6-1 and J is TRBJ2-7; D not resolved. The CDR3 has 14 amino acids. Germline V gene data show CDR1 as MNHNS and CDR2 as SASEGT. The V and J ends lost 5 bases and 5 bases respectively, with 16 bases between them. CDR3 loop: CASSKQYTLDEQYF. CDR3 nucleotide sequence: TGTGCCAGCAGTAAACAGTATACCTTGGACGAGCAGTACTTC.

V and J are TRBV6-1 and TRBJ1-1; 8 bases fit TRBD1. From germline, CDR1 is MNHNS and CDR2 SASEGT. The CDR3 is made up of 15 amino acids. V trimming: 0 bases; J trimming: 5 bases; junction bases outside the gene matches: 5. DNA of the CDR3: TGTGCCAGCAGTGAAGCCGCAGGGGGCTATACTGAAGCTTTCTTT. Its translation is CASSEAAGGYTEAFF.

This clone was counted once. In DNA, the CDR3 is TGTGCCAGCACCCAAGGACTAGTAGGGTACGAGCAGTACTTC. It yields the protein CASTQGLVGYEQYF. This chain connects TRBV6-5 to TRBJ2-7; 7 nucleotides align to TRBD2. Germline CDR1 reads MNHEY; CDR2 reads SVGAGI. V gave up 7 bases and J gave up 4 bases; unmatched junction bases: 10. This CDR3 is 14 amino acids long.

V gene TRBV27 combines with J gene TRBJ1-1, with a tentative D call TRBD1 (5 bases). The V and J ends lost 5 bases and 1 base respectively, with 8 bases between them. The germline CDR1 and CDR2 sequences are MNHEY and SMNVEV (reference sequence). The CDR3 spans 13 residues. The CDR3 region is CASSGGGNTEAFF. The CDR3 nucleotides are TGTGCCAGCAGTGGGGGGGGGAACACTGAAGCTTTCTTT.

This clone was observed a single time. V usage is TRBV29-1 and J usage is TRBJ1-2; 8 bases are shared with TRBD1. This CDR3 spans 11 amino acids. Germline-derived CDR1 and CDR2 are SQVTM and ANQGSEA. V shed 6 bases, J shed 10 bases, and the junction held 7 bases outside the gene matches. The CDR3 region is CSVGTTGDYTF. In DNA, the CDR3 is TGCAGCGTCGGGACGACAGGGGACTACACCTTC.

The V call is TRBV28, the J call TRBJ1-2; D is unclear. Germline CDR1 reads MDHEN; CDR2 reads SYDVKM. The CDR3 spans 13 residues. V was shortened by 6 bases and J by 1 base, with 9 bases between the two germline ends. The CDR3 region is CASSPLINYGYTF. The CDR3 DNA reads TGTGCCAGCAGCCCCCTTATTAACTATGGCTACACCTTC.

The chain carries TRBV25-1 and TRBJ2-3, with 7 bases fitting TRBD1. V dropped 4 bases and J dropped 2; count of bases not matched to a gene: 9. Germline V gene lookup returns CDR1 MGHDK and CDR2 SYGVNS. The CDR3 is 16 amino acids. As DNA, the CDR3 is TGTGCCAGCAGTGGAGTACAGGGGTGGTTCACAGATACGCAGTATTTT. This gives the protein CASSGVQGWFTDTQYF.

The chain is built from TRBV19 and TRBJ1-3, with unresolved D. The CDR3 sequence is 15 residues long. Trimming took off 6 bases at V and 0 bases at J, with 12 bases between the two ends. Germline lookup yields CDR1 LNHDA and CDR2 SQIVND (reference sequence). CDR3 region: CASSATTDSGNTIYF. In nucleotides, the CDR3 is TGTGCCAGTAGCGCGACAACCGACTCTGGAAACACCATATATTTT.

The chain joins TRBV28 to TRBJ1-1; no reliable D call. V was trimmed by 10 bases and J by 1 base, leaving 13 bases between them. Germline values: CDR1 MDHEN, CDR2 SYDVKM. This CDR3 has 13 amino acids. Here the CDR3 DNA reads TGTGCCATCTACAAGGGAGGGAACACTGAAGCTTTCTTT. Translating gives CAIYKGGNTEAFF.

The V call is TRBV2, the J call TRBJ1-1; D may be TRBD1 (6 bases). This CDR3 spans 15 amino acids. Germline-derived CDR1 and CDR2 are SNHLY and FYNNEI. Trimming removed 6 bases from V and 2 bases from J, with 16 bases in between. The CDR3 bases are TGTGCCAGCAGAAGTACTGGGGGGGGCAACACTGAAGCTTTCTTT. Amino acid sequence: CASRSTGGGNTEAFF.

The CDR3 protein is CASSLVSGNYGYTF. The CDR3 region has the DNA TGTGCCAGCAGCTTGGTATCGGGGAACTATGGCTACACCTTC. The chain links TRBV7-9 to TRBJ1-2; D not resolved. Germline CDR1 is SEHNR and CDR2 is FQNEAQ (reference sequence). CDR3 length equals 14 residues. The V and J ends lost 3 bases and 2 bases respectively, with 10 bases between them. The full variable domain, in which reference TRBV7-9 and TRBJ1-2 provide the parts outside the CDR3, is DTGVSQNPRHKITKRGQNVTFRCDPISEHNRLYWYRQTLGQGPEFLTYFQNEAQLEKSRLLSDRFSAERPKGSFSTLEIQRTEQGDSAMYLCASSLVSGNYGYTFGSGTRLTVV.

This sequence joins TRBV28 and TRBJ1-2; no definite D call. Trimming cost V 3 bases and J 5 bases, with 10 bases left between them. This CDR3 comprises 13 residues. Germline CDR1 and CDR2: MDHEN and SYDVKM. The CDR3, as DNA: TGTGCCAGCAGTTTGGGCAGTGCTTATGGCTACACCTTC. It yields the protein CASSLGSAYGYTF.